This T cell receptor beta chain was obtained from a study of cytomegalovirus exposure and HLA in healthy donors. V was shortened by 5 bases and J by 6 bases, with 9 bases between the two germline ends. Per germline, CDR1 SGHAT and CDR2 FQNNGV. The CDR3 has 12 residues. Overall study findings and caveats: In a later analysis, a missense DCLRE1C variant was linked to TCR beta V- and J-gene trimming. The authors enumerated 150 to 200 TCR beta chains as linked to cytomegalovirus. In a later analysis, about 17,000 TCR beta sequences were associated with HLA alleles at 0.05 false discovery rate.

PCR used 60 Vbeta primers and 13 Jbeta primers. Generated by immunoSEQ multiplex PCR, the TCRdb table keeps only in-frame clones and is missing some. The sample contains about 160,000 clones, 75% to 90% of which appear only once. A word on this clone: Its target is not known.

The chain has TRBV11-2 and TRBJ2-3, with D tentatively TRBD1 (6 bases). The sequenced sample consisted of PBMCs. The sequence derives from a male donor in good health and CMV-seropositive. CDR3 loop: CASSKRGDTQYF. DNA for the CDR3: TGTGCCAGCAGCAAAAGGGGGGATACGCAGTATTTT.